The entry below gives a single TCR beta chain sequence along with its context. The antigen is unknown. Sequencing was performed with immunoSEQ multiplex PCR; in TCRdb, only in-frame clones are kept and a portion is missing. The data show about 1 million clones, roughly 70% seen once. The sample is drawn from a study of shared clonotypes between healthy human individuals. The length of the CDR3 is 12 residues. After removal of 1 base from V and 5 bases from J, the junction contained 2 bases not matched to a gene. Germline-derived CDR1 and CDR2 are GTSNPN and SVGIG (reference sequence). Study conclusions and caveats: Generation probabilities were higher for clonotypes shared across all four sorted-subset donors than for unshared ones. When naive CD4 clonotypes were compared across several donors, about 4.8% were shared.

CD4+ cell separation produced CD45RA+ naive and CD45RA-negative memory subsets. The chain has TRBV30 and TRBJ2-7; 7 positions match TRBD2. The TCR was taken from a man between 18 and 35 years old in good health. What was sequenced was memory CD4+ T cells sorted from blood. Subset of the sample: CD45RA-negative fraction. DNA for the CDR3: TGTGCCTGGAGTGAAGGGAGGGACGAGCAGTACTTC. Encoded protein: CAWSEGRDEQYF.